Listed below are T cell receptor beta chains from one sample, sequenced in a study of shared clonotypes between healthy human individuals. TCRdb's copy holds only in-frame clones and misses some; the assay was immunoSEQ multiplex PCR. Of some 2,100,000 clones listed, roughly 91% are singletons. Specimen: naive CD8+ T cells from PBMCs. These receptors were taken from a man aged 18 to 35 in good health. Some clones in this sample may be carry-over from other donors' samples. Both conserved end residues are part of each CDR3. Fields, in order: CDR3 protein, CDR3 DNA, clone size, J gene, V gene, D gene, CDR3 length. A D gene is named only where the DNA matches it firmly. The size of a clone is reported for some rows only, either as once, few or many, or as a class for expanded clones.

CSVAGYEQYF,TGCAGCGTTGCCGGATACGAGCAGTACTTC,.,TRBJ2-7,TRBV29-1,.,10
CASSQREVGGYEQYF,TGTGCCAGCAGCCAGCGGGAAGTGGGGGGCTACGAGCAGTACTTC,.,TRBJ2-7,TRBV7-9,TRBD2,15
CASSKAGSQGQPQHF,TGTGCCAGCAGCAAAGCAGGGAGTCAGGGGCAGCCCCAGCATTTT,.,TRBJ1-5,TRBV21-1,.,15
CASSQDLPYEQYF,TGCGCCAGCAGCCAAGATCTCCCCTACGAGCAGTACTTC,.,TRBJ2-7,TRBV4-3,.,13
CASSPPVPVF,TGTGCCAGCAGCCCCCCAGTTCCGGTCTTC,once,TRBJ2-1,TRBV14,.,10
CASSLRRPDGEAFF,TGTGCCAGCAGTTTGCGGCGGCCCGACGGTGAAGCTTTCTTT,.,TRBJ1-1,TRBV28,.,14
CASNYGGTQYF,TGTGCCAGCAACTACGGGGGGACCCAGTACTTC,.,TRBJ2-5,TRBV27,.,11
CASSPPATNEKLFF,TGTGCCAGCTCACCACCAGCAACTAATGAAAAACTGTTTTTT,.,TRBJ1-4,TRBV18,.,14
CASSQGLGPYQYEQYF,TGTGCCAGCAGCCAAGGGTTAGGGCCGTACCAGTACGAGCAGTACTTC,.,TRBJ2-7,TRBV4-2,.,16
CASSQDRASGRVEQYF,TGCGCCAGCAGCCAAGATCGGGCTAGCGGGAGAGTCGAGCAGTACTTC,.,TRBJ2-7,TRBV4-1,TRBD2,16
CATESGSGSYEQYF,TGTGCCACCGAGAGCGGGTCGGGCTCCTACGAGCAGTACTTC,.,TRBJ2-7,TRBV28,.,14
CASSGNTEAFF,TGTGCCAGCAGTGGCAACACTGAAGCTTTCTTT,.,TRBJ1-1,TRBV28,.,11
CASSLGPNYGYTF,TGTGCCAGCAGTTTGGGCCCCAACTATGGCTACACCTTC,.,TRBJ1-2,TRBV6-6,.,13
CASSLASRGRPGEQYF,TGCGCCAGCAGCTTGGCCTCAAGGGGTCGGCCCGGCGAGCAGTACTTC,few,TRBJ2-7,TRBV5-1,.,16
CASRAETGFWGSTEAFF,TGTGCCAGCAGGGCGGAGACAGGGTTTTGGGGGAGTACTGAAGCTTTCTTT,.,TRBJ1-1,TRBV2,TRBD1,17
CASSGDRGYGNYGYTF,TGTGCCAGCAGTGGGGACAGGGGTTATGGGAACTATGGCTACACCTTC,.,TRBJ1-2,TRBV25-1,TRBD1,16
CASRSTGGKDTEAFF,TGTGCCAGCAGATCGACAGGGGGCAAGGACACTGAAGCTTTCTTT,.,TRBJ1-1,TRBV6-1,TRBD1,15
CASRNSLLQLEQYF,TGTGCCAGCAGAAACAGTCTACTCCAGCTCGAGCAGTACTTC,.,TRBJ2-7,TRBV6-6,.,14
CASSQEPGDTQYF,TGCGCCAGCAGCCAAGAACCCGGAGATACGCAGTATTTT,.,TRBJ2-3,TRBV4-1,.,13